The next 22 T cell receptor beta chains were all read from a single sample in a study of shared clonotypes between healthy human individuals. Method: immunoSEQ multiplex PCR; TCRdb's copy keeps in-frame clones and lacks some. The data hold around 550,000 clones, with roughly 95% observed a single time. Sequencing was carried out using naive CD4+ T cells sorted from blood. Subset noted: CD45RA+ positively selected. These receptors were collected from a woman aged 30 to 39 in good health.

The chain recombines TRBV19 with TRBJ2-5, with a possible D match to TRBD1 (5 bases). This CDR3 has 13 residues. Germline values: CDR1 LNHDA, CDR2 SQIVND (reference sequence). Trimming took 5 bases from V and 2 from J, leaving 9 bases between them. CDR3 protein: CASSHRQQETQYF. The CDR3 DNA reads TGTGCCAGTAGTCATAGACAGCAAGAGACCCAGTACTTC.

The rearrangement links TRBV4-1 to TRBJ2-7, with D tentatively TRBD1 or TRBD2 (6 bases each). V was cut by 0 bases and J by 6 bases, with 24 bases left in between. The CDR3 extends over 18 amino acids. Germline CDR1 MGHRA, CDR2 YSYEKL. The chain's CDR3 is CASSQEKFGGLGVGEQYF. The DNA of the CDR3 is TGCGCCAGCAGCCAAGAAAAATTCGGGGGCTTAGGAGTCGGCGAGCAGTACTTC.

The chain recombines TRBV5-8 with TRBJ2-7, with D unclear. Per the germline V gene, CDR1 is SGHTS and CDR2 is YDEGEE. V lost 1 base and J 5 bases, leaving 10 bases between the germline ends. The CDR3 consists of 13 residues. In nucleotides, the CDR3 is TGTGCCAGCAGCTTGCGGGTGACCCACGAGCAGTACTTC. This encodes CASSLRVTHEQYF.

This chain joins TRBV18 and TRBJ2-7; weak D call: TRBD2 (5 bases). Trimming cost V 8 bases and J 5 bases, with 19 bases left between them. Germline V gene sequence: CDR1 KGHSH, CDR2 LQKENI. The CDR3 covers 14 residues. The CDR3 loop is CASAETQPGDEQYF. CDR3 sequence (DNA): TGTGCCAGCGCCGAGACTCAGCCCGGGGACGAGCAGTACTTC.

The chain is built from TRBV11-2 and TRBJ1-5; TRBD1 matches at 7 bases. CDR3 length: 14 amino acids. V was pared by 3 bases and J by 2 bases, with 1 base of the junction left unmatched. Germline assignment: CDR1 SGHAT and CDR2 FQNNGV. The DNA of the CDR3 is TGTGCCAGCAGCTTCGGACAGGGCAATCAGCCCCAGCATTTT. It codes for CASSFGQGNQPQHF.

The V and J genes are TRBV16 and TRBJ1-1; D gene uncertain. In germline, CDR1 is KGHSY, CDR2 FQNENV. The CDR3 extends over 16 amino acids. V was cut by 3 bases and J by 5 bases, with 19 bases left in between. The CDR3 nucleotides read TGTGCCAGCAGCCAGCAGGTGCGCCTTACAACAACTGAAGCTTTCTTT. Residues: CASSQQVRLTTTEAFF. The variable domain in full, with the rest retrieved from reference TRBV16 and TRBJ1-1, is GEEVAQTPKHLVRGEGQKAKLYCAPIKGHSYVFWYQQVLKNEFKFLISFQNENVFDETGMPKERFSAKCLPNSPCSLEIQATKLEDSAVYFCASSQQVRLTTTEAFFGQGTRLTVV.

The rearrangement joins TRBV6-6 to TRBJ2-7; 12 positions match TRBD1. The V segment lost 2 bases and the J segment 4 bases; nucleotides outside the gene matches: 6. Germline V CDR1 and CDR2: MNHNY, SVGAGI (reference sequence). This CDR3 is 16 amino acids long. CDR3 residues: CASSYGGTGGAYEQYF. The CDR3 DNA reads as TGTGCCAGCAGTTACGGGGGGACAGGGGGCGCGTACGAGCAGTACTTC.

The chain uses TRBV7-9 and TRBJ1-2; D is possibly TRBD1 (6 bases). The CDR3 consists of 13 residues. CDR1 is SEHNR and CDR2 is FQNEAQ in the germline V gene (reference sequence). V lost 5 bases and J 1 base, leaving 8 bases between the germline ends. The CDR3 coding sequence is TGTGCCAGCAGCGTGGACAGTAACTATGGCTACACCTTC. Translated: CASSVDSNYGYTF.

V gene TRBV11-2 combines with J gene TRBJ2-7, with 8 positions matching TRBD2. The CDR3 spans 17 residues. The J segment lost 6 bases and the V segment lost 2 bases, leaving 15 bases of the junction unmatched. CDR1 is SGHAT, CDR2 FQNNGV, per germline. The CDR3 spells CASSLPRGGLGRLEQYF. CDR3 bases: TGTGCCAGCAGCTTACCCCGGGGGGGACTAGGTCGCCTCGAGCAGTACTTC.

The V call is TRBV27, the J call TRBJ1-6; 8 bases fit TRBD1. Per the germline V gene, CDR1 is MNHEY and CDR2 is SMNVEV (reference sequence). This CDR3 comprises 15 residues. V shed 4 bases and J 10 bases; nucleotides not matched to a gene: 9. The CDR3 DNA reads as TGTGCCAGCAGTTCCCCCAGACAGGGGAGGTCACCCCTCCACTTT. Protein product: CASSSPRQGRSPLHF.

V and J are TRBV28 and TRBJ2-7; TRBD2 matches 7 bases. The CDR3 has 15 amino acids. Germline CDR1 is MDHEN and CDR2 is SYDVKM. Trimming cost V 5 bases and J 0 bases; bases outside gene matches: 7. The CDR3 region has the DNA TGTGCCAGCAGTGCCGCTAGCGGTAACTCCTACGAGCAGTACTTC. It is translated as CASSAASGNSYEQYF.

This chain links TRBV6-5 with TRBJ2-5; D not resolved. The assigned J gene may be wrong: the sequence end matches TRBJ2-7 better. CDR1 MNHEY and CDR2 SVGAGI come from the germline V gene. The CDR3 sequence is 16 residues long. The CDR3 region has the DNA TGTGCCAGCAGTTACTCGTCAGGTGGAGAAGCCTACGAGCAGTACTTC. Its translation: CASSYSSGGEAYEQYF.

The DNA of the CDR3 is TGCGCCAGCAGTCAAAGGGCAACGGGGGGCAATCAGCCCCAGCATTTT. It yields the protein CASSQRATGGNQPQHF. The rearrangement joins TRBV23-1 to TRBJ1-5; TRBD1 might be the D (5 bases). TRBV23-1 is given ORF status, its function remaining uncertain. The CDR3 loop spans 16 amino acids. Trimming took off 2 bases at V and 2 bases at J, with 13 bases between the two ends.

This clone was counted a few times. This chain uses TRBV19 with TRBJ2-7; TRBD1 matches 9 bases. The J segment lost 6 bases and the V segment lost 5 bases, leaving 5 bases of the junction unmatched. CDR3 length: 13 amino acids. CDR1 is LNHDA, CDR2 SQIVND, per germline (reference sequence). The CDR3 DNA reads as TGTGCCAGTAGTGAGGGACAGGGATCCGAGCAGTACTTC. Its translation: CASSEGQGSEQYF.

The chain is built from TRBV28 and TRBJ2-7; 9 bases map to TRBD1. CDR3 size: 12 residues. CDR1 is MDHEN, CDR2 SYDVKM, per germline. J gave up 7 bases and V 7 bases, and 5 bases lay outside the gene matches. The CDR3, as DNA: TGTGCCAGCAAACAGGGGGCTGGGGAGCAGTACTTC. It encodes CASKQGAGEQYF.

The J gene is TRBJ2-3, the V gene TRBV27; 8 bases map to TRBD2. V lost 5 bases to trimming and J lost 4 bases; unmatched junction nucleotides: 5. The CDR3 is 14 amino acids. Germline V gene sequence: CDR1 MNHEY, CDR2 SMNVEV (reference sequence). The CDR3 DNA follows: TGTGCCAGCAGTCCCGGGACTAGAGCAGATACGCAGTATTTT. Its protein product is CASSPGTRADTQYF.

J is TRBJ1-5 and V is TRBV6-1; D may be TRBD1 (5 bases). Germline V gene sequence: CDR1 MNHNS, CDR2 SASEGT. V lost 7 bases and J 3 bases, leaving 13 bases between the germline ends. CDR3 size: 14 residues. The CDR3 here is CASNGGSINQPQHF. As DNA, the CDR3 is TGTGCCAGCAACGGGGGTTCGATCAATCAGCCCCAGCATTTT.

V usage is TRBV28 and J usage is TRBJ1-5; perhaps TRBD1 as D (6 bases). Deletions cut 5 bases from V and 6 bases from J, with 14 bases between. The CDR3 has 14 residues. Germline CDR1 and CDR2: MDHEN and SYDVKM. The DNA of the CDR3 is TGTGCCAGCAGTGAGAGGACAGTCGGTCAGCCCCAGCATTTT. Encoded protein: CASSERTVGQPQHF.

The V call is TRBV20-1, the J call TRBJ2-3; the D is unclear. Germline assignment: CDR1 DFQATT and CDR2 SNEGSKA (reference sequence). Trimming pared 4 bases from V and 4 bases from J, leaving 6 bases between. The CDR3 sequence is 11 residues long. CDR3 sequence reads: CSANPADTQYF. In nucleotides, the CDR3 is TGCAGTGCTAACCCTGCAGATACGCAGTATTTT.

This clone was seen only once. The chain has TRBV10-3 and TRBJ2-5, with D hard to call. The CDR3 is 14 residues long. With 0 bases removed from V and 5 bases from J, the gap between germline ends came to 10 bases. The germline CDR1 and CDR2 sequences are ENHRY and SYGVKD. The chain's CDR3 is CAISESQLGETQYF. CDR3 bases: TGTGCCATCAGTGAGTCTCAGTTAGGGGAGACCCAGTACTTC.

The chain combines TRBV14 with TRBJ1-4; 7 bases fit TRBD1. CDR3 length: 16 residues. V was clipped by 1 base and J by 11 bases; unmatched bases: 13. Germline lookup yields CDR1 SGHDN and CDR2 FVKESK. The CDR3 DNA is TGTGCCAGCAGCCAAGGAAACGACAGGGTAGTAAGGAAACTGTTTTTT. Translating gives CASSQGNDRVVRKLFF.

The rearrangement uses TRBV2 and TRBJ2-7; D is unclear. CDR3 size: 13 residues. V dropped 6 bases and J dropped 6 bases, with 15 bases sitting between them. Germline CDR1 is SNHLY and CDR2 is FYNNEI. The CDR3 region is CASRATPSGEQYF. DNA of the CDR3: TGTGCCAGCAGGGCTACTCCTTCGGGCGAGCAGTACTTC.